This record looks at one T cell receptor (beta chain) sequence and its context. Libraries were prepared by immunoSEQ multiplex PCR; TCRdb keeps only in-frame clonotypes and omits some of them. Found here are about 64,000 clones, more than 75% of them singletons; the top ten hold approximately 3%. The source of the sample is a study of blood T cell repertoires in COVID-19. Study-level background: T cells, B-cell-depleted T cells, or PBMCs provided the cDNA or gDNA that served as material.

The sequenced sample was peripheral blood. This clonotype was obtained from a man aged 50 to 60 with active COVID-19.

CDR3 in amino acids: CASSKRDGSYEQYF. The CDR3 nucleotides are TGTGCCAGCAGCAAGCGGGACGGTTCCTACGAGCAGTACTTC. The chain carries TRBV3-1 (or the pseudogene TRBV3-2) and TRBJ2-7; 7 bases align to TRBD2. This CDR3 is 14 amino acids long. J lost 1 base, V lost 5 bases, and 5 bases had no gene match. Germline CDR1 is LGHDT and CDR2 is YNNKEL (reference sequence).